The clone carrying this T cell receptor (beta chain) was observed a handful of times. The entry originates in a study of blood T cell repertoires in COVID-19. Study-level information: There were acute and convalescent COVID-19 samples, and they came from the United States, Italy and Spain.

Per the original methods: Reference gene primer amplification yielded estimated nucleated cell counts. Sequenced by immunoSEQ multiplex PCR; TCRdb stores in-frame clones only, minus some. Clonal size and the V and J genes are those of that table, whereas D and trimming came from the DNA. The sample lists about 200,000 clones, less than 95% seen once, with approximately 0.8% in the top ten. Germline CDR1 reads WNHNN; CDR2 reads SYGVQD (reference sequence). CDR3 size: 15 residues. The ends lost 4 bases at V and 0 bases at J; junction bases unmatched: 5. Seattle researchers signed up patients amid active infection and tracked them longitudinally.

Material for sequencing was peripheral blood. V usage is TRBV10-1 and J usage is TRBJ2-7, with TRBD1 matching over 8 bases. The clonotype originates from a young man with COVID-19, enrolled during active disease. CDR3 DNA: TGCGCCAGCAGTGCGACAGGGGCCCTCTCCTACGAGCAGTACTTC. Protein sequence: CASSATGALSYEQYF.